This TCR beta chain was sequenced in a study of identifying expanded T cells in peripheral blood. Study-wide points: Across healthy donors, higher total template counts meant significantly greater approximately 2-week count variance.

Profiled with immunoSEQ multiplex PCR; TCRdb holds only in-frame clones, not every one. Among about 94,000 clones listed, over 75% were seen once. This CDR3 contains 15 residues. Germline-derived CDR1 and CDR2 are SGHRS and YFSETQ. The V gene lost 1 base and the J gene lost 0 bases, with 10 bases spanning the gap. This clone was recorded a few times. Antigen: not known. The source material was blood. This clonotype was sampled from a person aged 18-70 years in good health. The gene calls are TRBV5-1 and TRBJ1-1; D is unclear. For the CDR3, the DNA is TGCGCCAGCAGCTTGATCGGCATGATGAACACTGAAGCTTTCTTT. Translating gives CASSLIGMMNTEAFF.